Each of the 32 T cell receptor beta chains below was sequenced from the same sample in a study of cytotoxic CD8 clonotypes in ibrutinib-treated CLL. Using immunoSEQ multiplex PCR, the repertoire was profiled, and TCRdb retains in-frame clones only, with some absent. The sample carries roughly 54,000 clones, about three fifths recorded once. This specimen was PBMCs, taken after 24 months of ibrutinib treatment. These receptors were obtained from a human donor with chronic lymphocytic leukemia.

This clone was detected once. CDR3 nucleotides: TGTGCCAGCAGCGCTCAGGGGGCTGGCAGTACCACAGATACGCAGTATTTT. This sequence encodes CASSAQGAGSTTDTQYF. This sequence joins TRBV11-3 and TRBJ2-3; the match to TRBD1 covers 8 bases. After removal of 5 bases from V and 2 bases from J, the junction contained 12 bases not matched to a gene. The CDR3 is 17 residues long. Germline V gene sequence: CDR1 SGHNT, CDR2 YENEEA. Full variable domain (missing parts from reference TRBV11-3 and TRBJ2-3): EAGVVQSPRYKIIEKKQPVAFWCNPISGHNTLYWYLQNLGQGPELLIRYENEEAVDDSQLPKDRFSAERLKGVDSTLKIQPAELGDSAVYLCASSAQGAGSTTDTQYFGPGTRLTVL.

This chain links TRBV6-6 with TRBJ1-2; D not resolved. The CDR3 runs 11 residues. V was trimmed by 7 bases and J by 4 bases, leaving 7 bases between them. The germline gives CDR1 MNHNY, CDR2 SVGAGI (reference sequence). The CDR3 DNA sequence: TGTGCCAGCACCGAGGGCTATGGCTACACCTTC. This codes for CASTEGYGYTF.

This chain uses TRBV10-1 with TRBJ2-7; 8 bases are a match to TRBD1. V dropped 3 bases and J dropped 5; count of bases not matched to a gene: 6. This CDR3 is built from 14 residues. Germline CDR1 and CDR2: WNHNN and SYGVQD (reference sequence). The chain's CDR3 is CASSDYPDRDEQYF. The CDR3 nucleotides are TGCGCCAGCAGTGATTACCCGGACAGGGACGAGCAGTACTTC.

This sequence joins TRBV5-5 and TRBJ1-2, with 9 bases aligning to TRBD1. The CDR3 has 15 amino acids. Losses at the gene ends were 4 bases for V and 4 bases for J; bases not matched to a gene: 8. Germline lookup yields CDR1 SGHKS and CDR2 YYEKEE (reference sequence). DNA of the CDR3: TGTGCCAGCAGCCAAGCCGGGACAGGGATCTATGGCTACACCTTC. Protein: CASSQAGTGIYGYTF.

The chain joins TRBV4-2 to TRBJ2-3; D call uncertain. The CDR3 sequence is 12 residues long. Germline assignment: CDR1 LGHNA and CDR2 YNFKEQ. V lost 4 bases to trimming and J lost 3 bases, with 5 bases between them. CDR3 DNA: TGTGCCAGCAGCCCGGCGACAGATACGCAGTATTTT. The encoded protein is CASSPATDTQYF.

V gene TRBV5-1 combines with J gene TRBJ1-2; 8 bases are shared with TRBD1. With 0 bases clipped from V and 4 bases from J, the junction kept 20 bases outside the gene matches. The CDR3 covers 20 residues. Germline lookup yields CDR1 SGHRS and CDR2 YFSETQ. The CDR3 loop reads CASSLAKTIGQGASAYGYTF. CDR3 nucleotides: TGCGCCAGCAGCTTGGCCAAAACGATCGGTCAGGGGGCAAGTGCCTATGGCTACACCTTC.

A note on this clone: One end of the junction fails to match germline, which may point to a read error. This chain links TRBV2 with TRBJ2-7; TRBD1 matches at 9 bases. The CDR3 is 14 residues long. Looked up from germline, CDR1 is SNHLY and CDR2 is FYNNEI. The CDR3 bases are TGTGCCAGCAGCAAAGGGACAGGGTCCTCCGAGCAGTACTTC. It yields the protein CASSKGTGSSEQYF.

The J gene is TRBJ2-3, the V gene TRBV5-1; 10 bases align to TRBD1. Germline V gives CDR1 SGHRS, CDR2 YFSETQ. This CDR3 region has 16 residues. With V trimmed by 0 bases and J by 4 bases, 5 bases remained unmatched. CDR3 sequence reads: CASSLGGTGDPDTQYF. The CDR3 DNA sequence: TGCGCCAGCAGCTTGGGGGGGACAGGGGACCCAGATACGCAGTATTTT. Drawing the rest from reference TRBV5-1 and TRBJ2-3, the complete variable domain is KAGVTQTPRYLIKTRGQQVTLSCSPISGHRSVSWYQQTPGQGLQFLFEYFSETQRNKGNFPGRFSGRQFSNSRSEMNVSTLELGDSALYLCASSLGGTGDPDTQYFGPGTRLTVL.

The J gene is TRBJ2-3, the V gene TRBV29-1, with 12 bases matching TRBD1. This CDR3 is 14 amino acids long. V shed 7 bases, J shed 4 bases, and the junction held 6 bases outside the gene matches. Germline-derived CDR1 and CDR2 are SQVTM and ANQGSEA. The CDR3 protein is CSEGTGGSPDTQYF. CDR3 coding DNA: TGCAGCGAGGGGACAGGGGGCAGCCCAGATACGCAGTATTTT.

The rearrangement links TRBV14 to TRBJ2-7; possible D gene TRBD2, 5 bases. The CDR3 runs to 14 residues. Deletions cut 0 bases from V and 6 bases from J, with 12 bases between. Germline V gene data show CDR1 as SGHDN and CDR2 as FVKESK. This chain's CDR3 is CASSQEASIGEQYF. The CDR3 DNA follows: TGTGCCAGCAGCCAAGAAGCTAGCATAGGCGAGCAGTACTTC.

V is TRBV19 and J is TRBJ1-2; no clear D gene. Trimming left V 3 bases short and J 7 bases short, with 12 bases between. The CDR3 sequence is 13 residues long. The germline CDR1 and CDR2 sequences are LNHDA and SQIVND (reference sequence). CDR3 residues: CASSIGAFGGYTF. In nucleotides, the CDR3 is TGTGCCAGTAGTATTGGTGCCTTTGGTGGCTACACCTTC.

The gene calls are TRBV5-1 and TRBJ2-7; 9 nucleotides agree with TRBD1. The J segment lost 5 bases and the V segment lost 3 bases, leaving 9 bases of the junction unmatched. The length of the CDR3 is 15 residues. CDR1 is SGHRS, CDR2 YFSETQ, per germline. CDR3 in amino acids: CASSWTSRDRDEQYF. CDR3 bases: TGCGCCAGCAGCTGGACCTCCCGGGACAGGGACGAGCAGTACTTC.

The gene calls are TRBV6-6 and TRBJ1-2, with D unresolved. The CDR3 loop spans 15 amino acids. The V end was cut by 0 bases, the J end by 4 bases, with 12 bases between. The germline V gene has CDR1 MNHNY and CDR2 SVGAGI (reference sequence). The CDR3: CASSYSSATSYGYTF. The DNA of the CDR3 is TGTGCCAGCAGTTACTCGTCCGCCACAAGCTATGGCTACACCTTC.

J is TRBJ2-3 and V is TRBV14; unclear D gene. From germline, CDR1 is SGHDN and CDR2 FVKESK. CDR3 length: 15 amino acids. Between the trimmed V and J ends, which lost 1 base and 0 bases, there was a span of 8 bases. The CDR3 loop is CASSQGSGSTDTQYF. The DNA for the CDR3 is TGTGCCAGCAGCCAAGGTTCAGGTAGCACAGATACGCAGTATTTT.

J is TRBJ1-1 and V is TRBV5-4, with D unclear. The CDR3 loop spans 12 amino acids. Trimming shortened V by 7 bases and J by 2 bases, and 9 bases separated the two germline ends. Germline V gene data show CDR1 as SGHNT and CDR2 as YYREEE (reference sequence). As DNA, the CDR3 is TGTGCCAGCGCGCGGGGAAACACTGAAGCTTTCTTT. This codes for CASARGNTEAFF.

This chain joins TRBV29-1 and TRBJ2-7; D is perhaps TRBD1 (6 bases). V lost 5 bases and J 4 bases, leaving 12 bases between the germline ends. The CDR3 is 12 amino acids. The germline gives CDR1 SQVTM, CDR2 ANQGSEA. CDR3 amino acids: CSVYTGKYEQYF. In DNA form, the CDR3 reads TGCAGCGTTTACACAGGGAAGTACGAGCAGTACTTC.

The table lists this clone with many counts. This rearrangement joins TRBV29-1 to TRBJ1-2, with 8 bases aligning to TRBD1. CDR3 length equals 13 residues. Germline V gene sequence: CDR1 SQVTM, CDR2 ANQGSEA. With V trimmed by 7 bases and J by 3 bases, 7 bases remained unmatched. The CDR3 nucleotides read TGCAGCGCCACTTCGACAGGGGACTATGGCTACACCTTC. Translated: CSATSTGDYGYTF.

This chain uses TRBV5-4 with TRBJ2-1; unclear D gene. Germline V gene data show CDR1 as SGHNT and CDR2 as YYREEE (reference sequence). V was trimmed by 2 bases and J by 5 bases, leaving 11 bases between them. The CDR3 contains 14 residues. The CDR3, as DNA: TGTGCCAGCAGCTTAAACCTCCCTAACAATGAGCAGTTCTTC. Its protein product is CASSLNLPNNEQFF.

The rearrangement links TRBV5-4 to TRBJ1-2; D remains unclear. Trimming left V 3 bases short and J 1 base short, with 10 bases between. The germline V gene has CDR1 SGHNT and CDR2 YYREEE (reference sequence). The CDR3 length is 14 residues. The CDR3 DNA reads as TGTGCCAGCAGCTCCGGACGGGTTAACTATGGCTACACCTTC. Translated, it gives CASSSGRVNYGYTF.

This clone was seen only a few times. The chain combines TRBV4-1 with TRBJ1-1; no clear D gene. In germline, CDR1 is MGHRA, CDR2 YSYEKL. The CDR3 contains 18 residues. Deletions cut 0 bases from V and 1 base from J, with 18 bases between. This CDR3 reads CASSQDKGEAARNTEAFF. CDR3 coding DNA: TGCGCCAGCAGCCAAGATAAGGGCGAGGCAGCCAGGAACACTGAAGCTTTCTTT.

The chain couples TRBV7-9 to TRBJ2-3; the D is unclear. The V and J ends lost 6 bases and 2 bases respectively, with 15 bases between them. CDR1 and CDR2 from the germline V gene are SEHNR and FQNEAQ (reference sequence). The CDR3 has 15 amino acids. The CDR3, as DNA: TGTGCCAGCAGGCCCGGCGGCAGTCCCACAGATACGCAGTATTTT. The encoded protein is CASRPGGSPTDTQYF.

The chain employs TRBV2 and TRBJ2-3, with 9 nucleotides matching TRBD1. Trimming took 2 bases from V and 4 from J; bases not matched to a gene: 13. This CDR3 region has 18 residues. Germline CDR1 and CDR2: SNHLY and FYNNEI. For the CDR3, the DNA is TGTGCCAGCAGTGAAACGCCCTCCGCGGGACAGGGATCAGATACGCAGTATTTT. It translates to CASSETPSAGQGSDTQYF.

This clone was found a few times. The chain employs TRBV29-1 and TRBJ2-7, with a tentative D call TRBD2 (5 bases). The V end lost 6 bases, the J end lost 6 bases, and 15 bases lay between the germline ends. CDR3 length: 12 residues. The germline CDR1 and CDR2 sequences are SQVTM and ANQGSEA. CDR3 bases: TGCAGCGTCGCGCCGGGGTCCAGCGAGCAGTACTTC. As protein: CSVAPGSSEQYF.

The J gene is TRBJ2-3, the V gene TRBV11-2, with 7 bases that match TRBD2. There are 17 residues in the CDR3. CDR1 is SGHAT, CDR2 FQNNGV, per germline. V was pared by 4 bases and J by 0 bases, with 10 bases of the junction left unmatched. CDR3 sequence (DNA): TGTGCCAGCAGCTGGCCCCAAAGCGGGGTGAGCACAGATACGCAGTATTTT. Translated: CASSWPQSGVSTDTQYF. The full variable domain, with the rest looked up from reference TRBV11-2 and TRBJ2-3, is EAGVAQSPRYKIIEKRQSVAFWCNPISGHATLYWYQQILGQGPKLLIQFQNNGVVDDSQLPKDRFSAERLKGVDSTLKIQPAKLEDSAVYLCASSWPQSGVSTDTQYFGPGTRLTVL.

This chain joins TRBV5-1 and TRBJ1-4; maybe TRBD1 (5 bases). V shed 4 bases and J shed 8 bases, with 18 bases lying between them. The CDR3 has 15 residues. The germline V gene encodes CDR1 SGHRS and CDR2 YFSETQ. The CDR3 DNA reads TGCGCCAGCAGCCCTCCCGGGGCTGGTGGAGAAAAACTGTTTTTT. Translation: CASSPPGAGGEKLFF.

V gene TRBV4-1 combines with J gene TRBJ1-4, with D unclear. Germline V lookup: CDR1 MGHRA, CDR2 YSYEKL. The germline V and J ends were trimmed by 4 bases and 8 bases, with 26 bases remaining between them. This CDR3 comprises 18 residues. CDR3: CASSPTPPIGGLGEKLFF. The CDR3 region has the DNA TGCGCCAGCAGCCCTACCCCCCCAATCGGCGGCCTTGGAGAAAAACTGTTTTTT.

The gene calls are TRBV27 and TRBJ2-3, with D maybe TRBD2 (5 bases). Germline assignment: CDR1 MNHEY and CDR2 SMNVEV (reference sequence). V was pared by 5 bases and J by 4 bases, with 19 bases between. The CDR3 runs to 16 residues. CDR3 DNA sequence: TGTGCCAGCAGTCCCTTCGGGATCTCGCAGTCAGATACGCAGTATTTT. This encodes CASSPFGISQSDTQYF.

This chain uses TRBV7-9 with TRBJ2-7, with TRBD1 as a possible D gene (6 bases). The length of the CDR3 is 14 residues. Germline values: CDR1 SEHNR, CDR2 FQNEAQ (reference sequence). Deletions cut 5 bases from V and 5 bases from J, with 16 bases between. CDR3 loop: CASSRSGARHEQYF. The DNA for the CDR3 is TGTGCCAGCAGCCGATCAGGGGCGCGGCACGAGCAGTACTTC.

V and J are TRBV6-1 and TRBJ2-7; no clear D. Germline V lookup: CDR1 MNHNS, CDR2 SASEGT. CDR3 length: 13 residues. V was pared by 0 bases and J by 6 bases, with 9 bases between. The CDR3, as DNA: TGTGCCAGCAGTGAAGCGGTAGCTCGCGAGCAGTACTTC. As protein: CASSEAVAREQYF.

The chain couples TRBV12-5 to TRBJ2-7; 9 positions match TRBD1. J lost 5 bases, V lost 0 bases, and 5 bases had no gene match. Per the germline V gene, CDR1 is LGHNT and CDR2 is FRNRAP. The CDR3 is 15 residues long. CDR3 sequence (DNA): TGTGCTAGTGGTTTGGTAGGGACAGGGACCAACGAGCAGTACTTC. Encoded protein: CASGLVGTGTNEQYF.

This clone was observed a few times. The chain joins TRBV6-1 to TRBJ1-5, with D perhaps TRBD1 (5 bases). With 7 bases removed from V and 4 bases from J, the gap between germline ends came to 17 bases. This CDR3 contains 15 residues. Germline V CDR1 and CDR2: MNHNS, SASEGT. The CDR3 here is CASTPGRGKNQPQHF. The CDR3 nucleotides are TGTGCCAGCACCCCTGGCCGGGGGAAAAATCAGCCCCAGCATTTT.

The chain is built from TRBV10-3 and TRBJ1-5; D gene unclear. Germline values: CDR1 ENHRY, CDR2 SYGVKD. The CDR3 runs 14 residues. Between the trimmed V and J ends, which lost 3 bases and 7 bases, there was a span of 13 bases. CDR3 sequence (DNA): TGTGCCATCAGTGACCGGAGGGAAGGACAGCCCCAGCATTTT. Translated: CAISDRREGQPQHF.